This T cell receptor (beta chain) was sequenced during a study of cytomegalovirus exposure and HLA in healthy donors listed by TCRdb under 2017. Regarding the research as a whole: According to a later analysis, the 120 or so validation repertoires were produced on the same platform as the 680 or so repertoires of the first cohort. Along with the roughly 710-subject first cohort, a separate validation cohort of some 130 different subjects was used. High-throughput TCR immunosequencing, statistical association of individual TCRs with disease status, and machine learning were combined to predict cytomegalovirus infection status. The study aimed to test whether cataloging public T cell receptors could reveal signatures of past pathogen exposure.

The library was prepared using the immunoSEQ multiplex PCR assay. As for the original processing: A statistical classification framework was built to diagnose cytomegalovirus status from the catalog of TCR beta chain sequences. TCRdb stores this immuneACCESS table with in-frame sequences only. Part of the clones is absent; in the studies checked, under half of the shortfall reflects unresolved V genes, and no reason is known for the rest. V and J calls and clone size come straight from that table; D and trimming were deduced from the DNA. The sample records fewer than 250,000 clones, approximately 87% of which are singletons. Around 3% of the sample rests with the top ten. Beyond this particular receptor, the publication reports: In the study, 150 to 200 TCR beta chains were listed as associated with cytomegalovirus. It was suggested by the authors that the approach could potentially be generalized to other disease states and immunological phenotypes. In both the original and validation cohorts, the classifier was reported to diagnose cytomegalovirus status with high specificity and sensitivity. Across donors, most TCR sequences were observed very rarely, whereas some public TCRs were present in many individuals. In a later analysis, TCRs clustered in the first cohort were found to also tend to co-occur in the roughly 120 validation repertoires, with approximately 95% of cluster scores above 0. All 120 or so repertoires were used to score co-occurrence in the validation cohort in a later analysis, because that analysis had no HLA typing for the cohort. In vitro tests confirmed that three of the cytomegalovirus-associated TCR beta chains recognize cytomegalovirus antigens.

The donors were included in the validation cohort of 120 subjects, a group kept apart from the approximately 690-subject first cohort. In the case of this clone: Its target antigen remains unknown. No base quality information exists; no much larger clone differs at one position.

Sequencing input: PBMCs. The TCR originated in a man younger than 30 in good health and CMV-seronegative.

Read as DNA, the sequence is TGTGCCAGCAGTTACTCGACGGGGAACTCTGGAAACACCATATATTTT. This translates into CASSYSTGNSGNTIYF. The rearranged chain carries TRBV6-5 and TRBJ1-3; the D gene cannot be named for sure. Reading from cysteine to phenylalanine, the CDR3 counts 16 amino acids. Only the CDR3 DNA stays, 48 bases, in frame from base 1. V is shortened by 0 bases, J by 0 bases, and the region joining them spans 9 bases. Via the germline V gene, CDR1 is MNHEY and CDR2 SVGAGI.